This passage covers 2 T cell receptor beta chains from one sample sequenced in a study of radiotherapy plus CTLA-4 blockade in lung cancer. Some clones are missing from TCRdb's copy, which holds only in-frame ones; the method was immunoSEQ multiplex PCR. The sample includes under 100,000 clones, roughly four fifths seen only once; the top ten take less than 15%. Sequenced material: peripheral blood, taken from a patient treated with radiotherapy plus ipilimumab. The origin of the receptors is a human donor with non-small cell lung cancer that progressed on radiotherapy plus ipilimumab.

This chain uses TRBV11-1 with TRBJ2-3, with unresolved D. Germline V gives CDR1 SGHAT, CDR2 FQDESV (reference sequence). The CDR3 loop spans 12 amino acids. Trimming cost V 4 bases and J 3 bases, with 5 bases left between them. Here the CDR3 DNA reads TGTGCCAGCAGCTCAAGGACAGATACGCAGTATTTT. Its translation: CASSSRTDTQYF.

V usage is TRBV9 and J usage is TRBJ1-1; D gene uncertain. This CDR3 is 13 amino acids long. Germline lookup yields CDR1 SGDLS and CDR2 YYNGEE. V lost 4 bases and J lost 1, with 8 bases in between. The CDR3 nucleotides are TGTGCCAGCAGCCCCATTTGGAACACTGAAGCTTTCTTT. Translating it yields CASSPIWNTEAFF. The whole variable domain, filled in from reference TRBV9 and TRBJ1-1, reads DSGVTQTPKHLITATGQRVTLRCSPRSGDLSVYWYQQSLDQGLQFLIQYYNGEERAKGNILERFSAQQFPDLHSELNLSSLELGDSALYFCASSPIWNTEAFFGQGTRLTVV.